The rows below give T cell receptor beta chains drawn from one sample of a study of CD8 T cells in Susac syndrome. One entry per CDR3 protein, called by TCRdb with MiXCR from the immunoSEQ multiplex PCR reads. The sample has about 140,000 distinct CDR3 sequences, 85% to 95% seen once. Sequenced material: CD4+ T cells from PBMCs. These receptors all stem from a human donor with multiple sclerosis. The CDR3 runs from the conserved cysteine through the conserved F or W. D genes are given only for firm matches. Clone size is not always given. Where it is, it says once, few, many or a class for expanded clones.

j_gene,len,abundance,v_gene,d_gene,CDR3nt,CDR3aa
TRBJ2-5,15,-,TRBV20-1,TRBD2,TGCAGTGCCGATCCAGGACAAGCGGGGGCAGGAACCCAGTACTTC,CSADPGQAGAGTQYF
TRBJ2-4,13,-,TRBV27,-,TGTGCCAGCAGTTTGGCAGCCAAAAACATTCAGTACTTC,CASSLAAKNIQYF
TRBJ1-1,12,few,TRBV20-1,-,TGCAGTGCCGAGACCACCTACACTGAAGCTTTCTTT,CSAETTYTEAFF
TRBJ2-5,13,-,TRBV20-1,TRBD1,TGCAGTGCCCCGAGGGCAGGGGGAGAGACCCAGTACTTC,CSAPRAGGETQYF
TRBJ2-5,17,-,TRBV7-9,TRBD2,TGTGCCAGCAGCTTAGTCCGGACTAGCGGGCAAGGAGAGACCCAGTACTTC,CASSLVRTSGQGETQYF
TRBJ2-3,16,-,TRBV9,TRBD2,TGTGCCAGCAGCGTAGAGGCGGGGGGCACAACGGATACGCAGTATTTT,CASSVEAGGTTDTQYF
TRBJ1-1,16,-,TRBV28,-,TGTGCCAGCCCGCCCCAGCAGGGGTTGGGGAACACTGAAGCTTTCTTT,CASPPQQGLGNTEAFF
TRBJ2-5,14,-,TRBV18,TRBD1,TGTGCCAGCTCACGATCGACAGGGCAGGAGACCCAGTACTTC,CASSRSTGQETQYF
TRBJ1-2,14,-,TRBV12-3/TRBV12-4,-,TGTGCCAGCAGTCCTGGGACCAACCCGAGGGGCTACACCTTC,CASSPGTNPRGYTF
TRBJ1-1,13,-,TRBV29-1,TRBD1,TGCAGCGTTTCAGGGGGCTTGGACACTGAAGCTTTCTTT,CSVSGGLDTEAFF
TRBJ1-5,12,-,TRBV12-3/TRBV12-4,-,TGTGCCAGCCGATATAGCAATCAGCCCCAGCATTTT,CASRYSNQPQHF
TRBJ2-1,15,-,TRBV7-2,TRBD2,TGTGCCAGCAGCTCGGGACTAGGTTCCCACAATGAGCAGTTCTTC,CASSSGLGSHNEQFF
TRBJ2-7,12,-,TRBV6-6,TRBD1,TGTGCCAGCAGTTCGGGACAGGGAGAGCAGTACTTC,CASSSGQGEQYF
TRBJ2-1,13,-,TRBV20-1,TRBD2,TGCAGTGCTCTAGCGGGAAGCTACAATGAGCAGTTCTTC,CSALAGSYNEQFF
TRBJ2-3,11,-,TRBV24-1,-,TGTGCCACCAGTGAAGGATATACGCAGTATTTT,CATSEGYTQYF
TRBJ1-2,15,-,TRBV28,TRBD1,TGTGCCAGCAGGGGACAGGGGGCCGGGAACTATGGCTACACCTTC,CASRGQGAGNYGYTF
TRBJ2-5,11,-,TRBV29-1,-,TGCAGCGTTGTACTCCAAGAGACCCAGTACTTC,CSVVLQETQYF
TRBJ2-7,14,-,TRBV6-5,TRBD2,TGTGCCAGCGGGGTAGCGGGAGACTCCTACGAGCAGTACTTC,CASGVAGDSYEQYF
TRBJ1-1,16,-,TRBV7-3,TRBD1,TGTGCCAGCAGCTTAAGACAGGGCGGCATCGGGACTGAAGCTTTCTTT,CASSLRQGGIGTEAFF
TRBJ2-3,17,-,TRBV5-6,-,TGTGCCAGCAGCTTACCCCACCTTGGGCTGACTATAAATACGCAGTATTTT,CASSLPHLGLTINTQYF
TRBJ2-4,16,-,TRBV13,-,TGTGCCAGCAGCTTGGGATCCCTACTAGCCAAAAACATTCAGTACTTC,CASSLGSLLAKNIQYF
TRBJ2-3,12,-,TRBV7-2,-,TGTGCCAGCAGCCCCCTGAGAGATACGCAGTATTTT,CASSPLRDTQYF
TRBJ1-4,13,-,TRBV20-1,-,TGCAGTGCTAGAGGCCGCGATAATGAAAAACTGTTTTTT,CSARGRDNEKLFF
TRBJ2-3,13,once,TRBV4-1,-,TGCGCCAGCAGCCATGGAGGGGCAGATACGCAGTATTTT,CASSHGGADTQYF
TRBJ2-7,16,-,TRBV5-1,-,TGCGCCAGCAGCTTGGCCATCCGGAGGGATTCCTACGAGCAGTACTTC,CASSLAIRRDSYEQYF
TRBJ2-5,11,-,TRBV4-1,-,TGCGCCAGCACCAAAGGGGAGACCCAGTACTTC,CASTKGETQYF
TRBJ2-7,10,-,TRBV29-1,-,TGCAGCGTTGGACAGGCCGAGCAGTACTTC,CSVGQAEQYF
TRBJ1-2,13,-,TRBV20-1,-,TGCAGTGCTCCTGCGCAGACCTCCTATGGCTACACCTTC,CSAPAQTSYGYTF
TRBJ2-3,14,-,TRBV5-1,-,TGCGCCAGCAGCCCCAATGATGCTCGGGATACGCAGTATTTT,CASSPNDARDTQYF
TRBJ1-5,15,-,TRBV15,TRBD1,TGTGCCACCAGCAGCCAGTGGACAGGTAATCAGCCCCAGCATTTT,CATSSQWTGNQPQHF
TRBJ2-1,14,-,TRBV29-1,TRBD2,TGCAGCGTTCGGACTAGCGCCTCCTACAATGAGCAGTTCTTC,CSVRTSASYNEQFF
TRBJ1-1,10,-,TRBV29-1,TRBD1,TGCAGCGGGGGGACAGGGGAAGCTTTCTTT,CSGGTGEAFF
TRBJ2-1,14,-,TRBV20-1,-,TGCAGTGCGCTACAGGGCAGCTCCTACAATGAGCAGTTCTTC,CSALQGSSYNEQFF
TRBJ2-7,11,few,TRBV6-2/TRBV6-3,-,TGTGCCAGCAGGGCGACCTACGAGCAGTACTTC,CASRATYEQYF
TRBJ2-7,18,-,TRBV3-1,TRBD2,TGTGCCAGCAGCCGATCCGATCTAAGGACTAGCGGTAGCTACGAGCAGTACTTC,CASSRSDLRTSGSYEQYF
TRBJ2-3,16,-,TRBV20-1,-,TGCAGTGCTAGAGATCTGCTAAGAACTAGCACAGATACGCAGTATTTT,CSARDLLRTSTDTQYF
TRBJ2-7,16,-,TRBV5-1,TRBD1,TGCGCCAGCAGCTCCTCAGGGACAGGGTTTGTATACGAGCAGTACTTC,CASSSSGTGFVYEQYF
TRBJ2-7,13,-,TRBV12-3/TRBV12-4,-,TGTGCCTGCCGCCCCGTGGGGGCCTACGAGCAGTACTTC,CACRPVGAYEQYF
TRBJ2-1,15,-,TRBV6-6,TRBD1,TGTGCCAGCAGTTACCGGGCGACAGGGGGCGATGAGCAGTTCTTC,CASSYRATGGDEQFF
TRBJ2-3,10,-,TRBV20-1,-,TGCAGTGCTGGGGCCCTAACGCAGTATTTT,CSAGALTQYF
TRBJ2-4,14,-,TRBV27,-,TGTGCCAGCAGTTTATCGACCGAACGGAGCATTCAGTACTTC,CASSLSTERSIQYF